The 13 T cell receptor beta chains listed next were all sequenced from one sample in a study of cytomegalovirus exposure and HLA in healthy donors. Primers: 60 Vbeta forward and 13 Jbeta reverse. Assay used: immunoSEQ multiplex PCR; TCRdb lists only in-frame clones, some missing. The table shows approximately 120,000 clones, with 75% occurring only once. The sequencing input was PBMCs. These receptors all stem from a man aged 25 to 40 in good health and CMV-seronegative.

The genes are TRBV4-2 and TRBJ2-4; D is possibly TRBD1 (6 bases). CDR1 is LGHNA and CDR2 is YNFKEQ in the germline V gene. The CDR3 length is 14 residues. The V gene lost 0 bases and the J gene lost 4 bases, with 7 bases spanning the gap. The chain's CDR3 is CASSQERGKNIQYF. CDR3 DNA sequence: TGTGCCAGCAGCCAAGAGAGGGGGAAAAACATTCAGTACTTC.

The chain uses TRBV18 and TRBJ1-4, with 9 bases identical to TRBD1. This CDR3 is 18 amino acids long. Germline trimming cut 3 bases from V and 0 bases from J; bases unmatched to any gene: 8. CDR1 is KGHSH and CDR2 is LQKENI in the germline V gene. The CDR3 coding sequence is TGTGCCAGCTCACCGGGGACAGGGTGGATCGCAACTAATGAAAAACTGTTTTTT. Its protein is CASSPGTGWIATNEKLFF. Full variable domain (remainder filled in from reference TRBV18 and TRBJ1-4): NAGVMQNPRHLVRRRGQEARLRCSPMKGHSHVYWYRQLPEEGLKFMVYLQKENIIDESGMPKERFSAEFPKEGPSILRIQQVVRGDSAAYFCASSPGTGWIATNEKLFFGSGTQLSVL.

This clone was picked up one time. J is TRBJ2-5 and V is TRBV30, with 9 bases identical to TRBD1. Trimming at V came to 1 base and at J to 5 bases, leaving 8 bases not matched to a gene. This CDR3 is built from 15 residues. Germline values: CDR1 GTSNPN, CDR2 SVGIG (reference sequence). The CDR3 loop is CAWSAHTGGGETQYF. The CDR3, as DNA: TGTGCCTGGAGTGCCCATACAGGGGGCGGGGAGACCCAGTACTTC. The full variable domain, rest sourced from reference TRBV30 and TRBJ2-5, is SQTIHQWPATLVQPVGSPLSLECTVEGTSNPNLYWYRQAAGRGLQLLFYSVGIGQISSEVPQNLSASRPQDRQFILSSKKLLLSDSGFYLCAWSAHTGGGETQYFGPGTRLLVL.

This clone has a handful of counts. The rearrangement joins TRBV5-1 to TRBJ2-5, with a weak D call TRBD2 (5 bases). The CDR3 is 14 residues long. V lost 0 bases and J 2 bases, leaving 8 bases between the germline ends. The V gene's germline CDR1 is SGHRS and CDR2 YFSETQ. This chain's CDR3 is CASSLAGGQETQYF. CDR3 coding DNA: TGCGCCAGCAGCTTGGCCGGCGGGCAAGAGACCCAGTACTTC.

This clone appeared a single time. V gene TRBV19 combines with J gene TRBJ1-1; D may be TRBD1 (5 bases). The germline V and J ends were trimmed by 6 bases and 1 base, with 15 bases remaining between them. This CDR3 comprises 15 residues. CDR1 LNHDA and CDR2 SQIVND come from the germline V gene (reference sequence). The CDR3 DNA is TGTGCCAGTAGACGATCTCAGGGATGGAACACTGAAGCTTTCTTT. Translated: CASRRSQGWNTEAFF.

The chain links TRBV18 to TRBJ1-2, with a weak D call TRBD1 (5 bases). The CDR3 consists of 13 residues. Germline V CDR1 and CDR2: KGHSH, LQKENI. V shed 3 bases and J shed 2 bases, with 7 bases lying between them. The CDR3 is CASSPDKNYGYTF. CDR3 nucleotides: TGTGCCAGCTCACCGGACAAGAACTATGGCTACACCTTC.

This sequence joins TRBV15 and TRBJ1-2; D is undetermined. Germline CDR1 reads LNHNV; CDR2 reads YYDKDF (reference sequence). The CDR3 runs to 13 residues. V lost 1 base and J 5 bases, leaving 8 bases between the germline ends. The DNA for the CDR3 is TGTGCCACCAGCAGAGGGCGGACTTATGGCTACACCTTC. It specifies CATSRGRTYGYTF.

The CDR3 region has the DNA TGTGCCAGCAGCTCCCACGGAGGCACCGGGGAGCTGTTTTTT. Translated, it gives CASSSHGGTGELFF. The chain carries TRBV7-2 and TRBJ2-2; D possibly corresponds to TRBD2 (5 bases). The CDR3 contains 14 residues. V gave up 4 bases and J gave up 4 bases, with 10 bases separating them. Looked up from germline, CDR1 is SGHTA and CDR2 is FQGNSA.

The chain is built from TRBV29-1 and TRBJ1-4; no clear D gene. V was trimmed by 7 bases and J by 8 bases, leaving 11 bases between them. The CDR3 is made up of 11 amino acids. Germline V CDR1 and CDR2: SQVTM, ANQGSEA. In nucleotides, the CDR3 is TGCAGCGCCCAGCTGCGGGAAAAACTGTTTTTT. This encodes CSAQLREKLFF.

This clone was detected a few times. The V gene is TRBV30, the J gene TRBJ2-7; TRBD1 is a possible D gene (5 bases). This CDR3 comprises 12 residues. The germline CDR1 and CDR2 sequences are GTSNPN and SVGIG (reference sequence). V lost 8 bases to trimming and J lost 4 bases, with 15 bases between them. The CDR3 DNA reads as TGTGCCGCCACAGGCGTTTGGTACGAGCAGTACTTC. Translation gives CAATGVWYEQYF.

The CDR3 DNA follows: TGTGCCAGCATGTCGGGACTAGGTGAGCAGTTCTTC. This sequence encodes CASMSGLGEQFF. This chain connects TRBV2 to TRBJ2-1, with 8 bases fitting TRBD2. CDR3 size: 12 residues. Per the germline V gene, CDR1 is SNHLY and CDR2 is FYNNEI. The V gene end was trimmed by 7 bases and the J gene end by 9 bases; junction bases not matched to a gene: 5.

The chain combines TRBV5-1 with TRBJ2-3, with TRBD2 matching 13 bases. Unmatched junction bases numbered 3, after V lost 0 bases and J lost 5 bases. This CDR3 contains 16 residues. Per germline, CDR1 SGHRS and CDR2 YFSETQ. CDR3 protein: CASSLVGTSGVDTQYF. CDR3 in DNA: TGCGCCAGCAGCTTGGTTGGGACTAGCGGGGTAGATACGCAGTATTTT.

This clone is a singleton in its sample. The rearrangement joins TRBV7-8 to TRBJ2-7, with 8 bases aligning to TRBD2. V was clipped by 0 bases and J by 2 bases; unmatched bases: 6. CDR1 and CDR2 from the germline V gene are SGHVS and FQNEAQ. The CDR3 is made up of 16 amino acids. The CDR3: CASSLARTSRTYEQYF. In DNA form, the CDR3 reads TGTGCCAGCAGCTTAGCCCGGACTAGCAGGACCTACGAGCAGTACTTC.